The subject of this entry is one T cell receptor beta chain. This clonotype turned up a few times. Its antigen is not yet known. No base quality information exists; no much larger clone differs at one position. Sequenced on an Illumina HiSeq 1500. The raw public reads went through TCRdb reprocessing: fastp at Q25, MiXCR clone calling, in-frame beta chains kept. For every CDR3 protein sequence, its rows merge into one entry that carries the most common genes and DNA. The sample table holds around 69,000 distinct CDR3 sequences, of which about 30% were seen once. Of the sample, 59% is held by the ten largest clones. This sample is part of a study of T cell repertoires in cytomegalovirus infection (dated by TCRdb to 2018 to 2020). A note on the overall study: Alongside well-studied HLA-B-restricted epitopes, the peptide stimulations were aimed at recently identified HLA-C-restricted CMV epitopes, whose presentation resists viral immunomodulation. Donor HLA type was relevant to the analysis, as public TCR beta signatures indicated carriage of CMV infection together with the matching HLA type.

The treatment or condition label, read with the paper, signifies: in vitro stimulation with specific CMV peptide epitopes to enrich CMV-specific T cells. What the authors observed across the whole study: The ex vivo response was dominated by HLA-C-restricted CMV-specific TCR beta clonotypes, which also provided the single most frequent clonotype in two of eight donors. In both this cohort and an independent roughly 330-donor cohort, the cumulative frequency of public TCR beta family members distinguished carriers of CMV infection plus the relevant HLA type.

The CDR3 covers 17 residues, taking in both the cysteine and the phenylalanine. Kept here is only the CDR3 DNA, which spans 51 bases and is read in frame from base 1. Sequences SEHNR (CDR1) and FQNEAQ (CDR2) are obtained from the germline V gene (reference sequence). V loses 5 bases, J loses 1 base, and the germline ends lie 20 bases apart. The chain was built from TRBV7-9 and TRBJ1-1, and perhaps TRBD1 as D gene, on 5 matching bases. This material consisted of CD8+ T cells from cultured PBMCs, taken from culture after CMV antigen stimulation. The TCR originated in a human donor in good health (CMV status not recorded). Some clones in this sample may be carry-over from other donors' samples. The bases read TGTGCCAGCAGCGGGGACCGGGCCTCTCCATCGAACACTGAAGCTTTCTTT. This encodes CASSGDRASPSNTEAFF. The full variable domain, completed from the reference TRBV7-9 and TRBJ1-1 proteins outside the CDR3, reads DTGVSQNPRHKITKRGQNVTFRCDPISEHNRLYWYRQTLGQGPEFLTYFQNEAQLEKSRLLSDRFSAERPKGSFSTLEIQRTEQGDSAMYLCASSGDRASPSNTEAFFGQGTRLTVV.